This T cell receptor (beta chain) was sequenced for a study of blood T cell repertoires in COVID-19. Generated by immunoSEQ multiplex PCR, the TCRdb table keeps only in-frame clones and is missing some. The sample holds around 87,000 clones, about 89% seen once. This clone was observed a few times. What was sequenced was peripheral blood. This sequence was found in a man aged 50-59 years with acute or convalescent COVID-19.

Written as DNA, the CDR3 is TGTGCCAGCAGTGCACAGGCCCTTAGTAGCACCTTC. This encodes CASSAQALSSTF. The chain links TRBV2 to TRBJ1-2; D is perhaps TRBD1 (5 bases). CDR1 is SNHLY and CDR2 is FYNNEI in the germline V gene. Trimming took 4 bases from V and 13 from J, leaving 16 bases between them. CDR3 length: 12 residues.